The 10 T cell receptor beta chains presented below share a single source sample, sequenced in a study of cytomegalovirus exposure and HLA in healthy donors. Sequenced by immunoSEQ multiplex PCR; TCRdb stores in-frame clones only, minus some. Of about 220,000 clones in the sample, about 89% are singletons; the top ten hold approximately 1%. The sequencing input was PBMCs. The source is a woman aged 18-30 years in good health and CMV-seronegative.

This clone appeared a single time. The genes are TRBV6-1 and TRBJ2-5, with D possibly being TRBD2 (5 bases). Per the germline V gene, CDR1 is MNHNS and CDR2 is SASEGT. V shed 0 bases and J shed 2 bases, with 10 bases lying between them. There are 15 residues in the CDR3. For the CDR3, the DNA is TGTGCCAGCAGTGAAGCGCACGGCGGGCAAGAGACCCAGTACTTC. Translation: CASSEAHGGQETQYF.

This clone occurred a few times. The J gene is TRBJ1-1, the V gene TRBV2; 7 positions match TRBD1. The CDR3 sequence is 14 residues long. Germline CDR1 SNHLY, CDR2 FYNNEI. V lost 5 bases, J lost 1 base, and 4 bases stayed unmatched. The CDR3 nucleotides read TGTGCCAGCAGTCGGGACAGTCCGAACACTGAAGCTTTCTTT. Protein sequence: CASSRDSPNTEAFF.

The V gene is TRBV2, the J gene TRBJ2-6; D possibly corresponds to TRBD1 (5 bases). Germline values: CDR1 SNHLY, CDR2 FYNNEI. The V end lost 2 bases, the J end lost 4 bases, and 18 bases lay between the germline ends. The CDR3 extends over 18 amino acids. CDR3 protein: CASSEYYAGLAGANVLTF. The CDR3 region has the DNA TGTGCCAGCAGTGAATATTACGCAGGGCTCGCCGGGGCCAACGTCCTGACTTTC.

CDR3 in DNA: TGTGCCAGCAGCCCGCCCCCGAGGACAGGGTCCGGCTATGGCTACACCTTC. Amino acid sequence: CASSPPPRTGSGYGYTF. This chain uses TRBV7-2 with TRBJ1-2; 8 bases line up with TRBD1. The CDR3 is 17 amino acids. The germline V gene has CDR1 SGHTA and CDR2 FQGNSA. V was clipped by 5 bases and J by 4 bases; unmatched bases: 15. Based on the CDR3 plus reference TRBV7-2 and TRBJ1-2, the full variable domain is GAGVSQSPSNKVTEKGKDVELRCDPISGHTALYWYRQSLGQGLEFLIYFQGNSAPDKSGLPSDRFSAERTGGSVSTLTIQRTQQEDSAVYLCASSPPPRTGSGYGYTFGSGTRLTVV.

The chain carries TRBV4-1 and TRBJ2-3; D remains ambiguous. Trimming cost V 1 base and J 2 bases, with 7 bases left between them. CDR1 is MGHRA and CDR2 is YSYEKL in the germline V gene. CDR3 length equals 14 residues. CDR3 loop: CASSQAAITDTQYF. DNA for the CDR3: TGCGCCAGCAGCCAAGCCGCGATCACAGATACGCAGTATTTT.

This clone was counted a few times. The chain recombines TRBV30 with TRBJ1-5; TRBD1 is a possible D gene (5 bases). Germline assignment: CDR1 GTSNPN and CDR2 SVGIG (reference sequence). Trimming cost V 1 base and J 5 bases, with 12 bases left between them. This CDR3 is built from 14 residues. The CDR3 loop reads CAWSGGGVHQPQHF. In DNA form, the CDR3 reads TGTGCCTGGAGTGGGGGAGGGGTGCATCAGCCCCAGCATTTT.

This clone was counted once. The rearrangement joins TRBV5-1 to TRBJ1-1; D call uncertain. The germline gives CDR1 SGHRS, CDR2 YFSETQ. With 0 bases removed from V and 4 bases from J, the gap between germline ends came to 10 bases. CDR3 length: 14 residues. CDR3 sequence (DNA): TGCGCCAGCAGCTTGGCGCCGGGAAGCACTGAAGCTTTCTTT. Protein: CASSLAPGSTEAFF. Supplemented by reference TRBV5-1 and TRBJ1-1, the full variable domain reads KAGVTQTPRYLIKTRGQQVTLSCSPISGHRSVSWYQQTPGQGLQFLFEYFSETQRNKGNFPGRFSGRQFSNSRSEMNVSTLELGDSALYLCASSLAPGSTEAFFGQGTRLTVV.

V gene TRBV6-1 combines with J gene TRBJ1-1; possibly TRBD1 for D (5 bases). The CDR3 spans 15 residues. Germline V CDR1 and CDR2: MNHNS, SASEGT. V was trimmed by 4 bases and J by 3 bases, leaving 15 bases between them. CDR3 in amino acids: CASSVWAGGDTEAFF. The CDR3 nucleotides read TGTGCCAGCAGTGTTTGGGCGGGAGGGGACACTGAAGCTTTCTTT.

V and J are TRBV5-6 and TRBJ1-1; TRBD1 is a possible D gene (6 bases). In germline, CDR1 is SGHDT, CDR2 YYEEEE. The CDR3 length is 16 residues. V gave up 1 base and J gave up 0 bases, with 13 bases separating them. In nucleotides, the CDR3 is TGTGCCAGCAGCTTGAGGACAGATCTTATGAACACTGAAGCTTTCTTT. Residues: CASSLRTDLMNTEAFF.

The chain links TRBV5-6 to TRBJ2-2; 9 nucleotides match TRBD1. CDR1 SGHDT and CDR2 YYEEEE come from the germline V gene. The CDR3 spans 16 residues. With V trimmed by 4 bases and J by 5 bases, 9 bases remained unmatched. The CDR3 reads CASSPNRGLGTGELFF. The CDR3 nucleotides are TGTGCCAGCAGCCCGAACAGGGGGCTGGGGACCGGGGAGCTGTTTTTT.